This TCR beta chain was recovered during a study of cytomegalovirus exposure and HLA in healthy donors. About the study: Genotyping of about 400 donors showed that approximately 83% belonged to the Caucasian-associated ancestry cluster. Regarding the study as a whole: Cytomegalovirus association was assigned to more than 150 TCR beta chains.

On this clone itself: Its specificity is unknown.

Germline values: CDR1 SEHNR, CDR2 FQNEAQ (reference sequence). J lost 7 bases, V lost 5 bases, and 9 bases had no gene match. The CDR3 loop spans 16 amino acids. The PCR had 60 Vbeta and 13 Jbeta primers. Generated by immunoSEQ multiplex PCR, the TCRdb table keeps only in-frame clones and is missing some. The repertoire includes about 210,000 clones, around 76% of them detected once, and roughly 6% sits in the top ten. Healthy donors of bone marrow made up the group. V gene TRBV7-9 combines with J gene TRBJ2-1; 12 positions match TRBD2. The source is a man in his forties in good health and CMV-seropositive. Material: PBMCs. CDR3 DNA sequence: TGTGCCAGCAGCCCGACTAGCGGGAGAGGTAGGAATGAGCAGTTCTTC. Encoded protein: CASSPTSGRGRNEQFF.